These 20 T cell receptor beta chains share one sample of origin, sequenced in a study of blood T cells in healthy people across ages. Using a J-beta primer mix together with a sample-barcoded 5' primer, a second PCR was run for roughly 6 to 12 cycles. TCRdb reprocessed the 5' RACE reads via MiXCR and lists one record per CDR3 protein. The table records 750,000 to 950,000 distinct CDR3 sequences, about 53% of them present only once. Sequenced material: blood. The origin of the receptors is an older man in good health.

The sample holds one count of this clonotype. The rearrangement uses TRBV9 and TRBJ1-5; 7 bases are a match to TRBD1. This CDR3 has 15 amino acids. From germline, CDR1 is SGDLS and CDR2 YYNGEE. J gave up 0 bases and V 2 bases, and 2 bases lay outside the gene matches. CDR3 in amino acids: CASSVTGHSNQPQHF. The CDR3 coding sequence is TGTGCCAGCAGCGTGACAGGGCATAGCAATCAGCCCCAGCATTTT.

The chain has TRBV27 and TRBJ2-6, with 11 bases that match TRBD2. The junction had 7 bases not matched to a gene; V was cut back by 3 bases and J by 0 bases. Germline CDR1 and CDR2: MNHEY and SMNVEV (reference sequence). The length of the CDR3 is 19 residues. CDR3 DNA: TGTGCCAGCAGTTTCTTTGGACTAGCGGGCTCCTCTGGGGCCAACGTCCTGACTTTC. Translating gives CASSFFGLAGSSGANVLTF.

DNA for the CDR3: TGTGCCAGCAGCTTAACAGGGATGTACGAGCAGTACTTC. This translates into CASSLTGMYEQYF. The V gene is TRBV7-2, the J gene TRBJ2-5, with D possibly matching TRBD1 (6 bases). The J call may be incorrect, as the DNA end agrees better with TRBJ2-7. Germline V gene lookup returns CDR1 SGHTA and CDR2 FQGNSA. The CDR3 is made up of 13 amino acids.

This chain connects TRBV30 to TRBJ2-1, with 13 positions matching TRBD2. The CDR3 covers 14 residues. Germline CDR1 reads GTSNPN; CDR2 reads SVGIG (reference sequence). With 3 bases clipped from V and 8 bases from J, the junction kept 4 bases outside the gene matches. The chain's CDR3 is CAWSPGLAGHEQFF. The DNA for the CDR3 is TGTGCCTGGAGCCCGGGACTAGCGGGACATGAGCAGTTCTTC.

The V gene is TRBV5-1, the J gene TRBJ1-2; 8 positions match TRBD1. The CDR3 runs 18 residues. Trimming removed 4 bases from V and 8 bases from J; junction bases left unmatched: 22. Germline CDR1 is SGHRS and CDR2 is YFSETQ. This CDR3 is CASSLLVPGQVQTVGYTF. The CDR3 bases are TGCGCCAGCAGCCTACTAGTCCCGGGACAGGTTCAGACGGTGGGCTACACCTTC. The complete variable domain, with remaining parts taken from reference TRBV5-1 and TRBJ1-2, reads KAGVTQTPRYLIKTRGQQVTLSCSPISGHRSVSWYQQTPGQGLQFLFEYFSETQRNKGNFPGRFSGRQFSNSRSEMNVSTLELGDSALYLCASSLLVPGQVQTVGYTFGSGTRLTVV.

The J gene is TRBJ2-3, the V gene TRBV9; D is unresolved. This CDR3 has 13 residues. Trimming stripped 0 bases from V and 6 bases from J, with 8 bases between. Germline V gives CDR1 SGDLS, CDR2 YYNGEE. The CDR3 DNA reads as TGTGCCAGCAGCGTAGGGTCGTGGGATACGCAGTATTTT. Its translation: CASSVGSWDTQYF.

Regarding this clonotype: Sequence at one end of the junction differs from germline and may be a read error. The chain is built from TRBV20-1 and TRBJ2-3; TRBD2 matches at 8 bases. The CDR3 covers 14 residues. Germline values: CDR1 DFQATT, CDR2 SNEGSKA (reference sequence). CDR3 bases: TGCATTGCTAGAAGCGGGAGTTTTGCAGATACGCAGTATTTT. This gives the protein CIARSGSFADTQYF.

As for this clonotype: No conserved phenylalanine or tryptophan is present at the end of the CDR3, so a read error is the likely explanation. The rearrangement uses TRBV10-1 and TRBJ2-5; D unresolved. Germline values: CDR1 WNHNN, CDR2 SYGVQD (reference sequence). V was cut by 7 bases and J by 2 bases, with 14 bases left in between. The CDR3 covers 14 residues. The CDR3 region has the DNA TGCGCCAGCACCCGACCAACGGTACAAGAGACCCAGTACTCC. This codes for CASTRPTVQETQYS.

This clonotype was found once. V usage is TRBV6-5 and J usage is TRBJ2-7; no clear D. V was shortened by 0 bases and J by 1 base, with 13 bases between the two germline ends. This CDR3 contains 16 residues. In germline, CDR1 is MNHEY, CDR2 SVGAGI. The CDR3 bases are TGTGCCAGCAGTTACTCGATCCCCAGGCTATCCTACGAGCAGTACTTC. This codes for CASSYSIPRLSYEQYF.

The J gene is TRBJ2-2, the V gene TRBV3-1; no reliable D call. Germline V gives CDR1 LGHDT, CDR2 YNNKEL (reference sequence). The V and J ends lost 1 base and 3 bases respectively, with 9 bases between them. This CDR3 is 15 amino acids long. The CDR3 sequence is CASSQGGTDTGELFF. CDR3 bases: TGTGCCAGCAGCCAAGGCGGAACGGACACCGGGGAGCTGTTTTTT.

The chain recombines TRBV12-3 or TRBV12-4 with TRBJ2-3; 7 positions agree with TRBD1. There are 12 residues in the CDR3. The J segment lost 14 bases and the V segment lost 5 bases, leaving 10 bases of the junction unmatched. The CDR3 loop reads CASSLDRATAYF. CDR3 DNA sequence: TGTGCCAGCAGTCTTGACAGGGCAACCGCGTATTTT.

The chain has TRBV12-3 or TRBV12-4 and TRBJ2-1, with 8 positions matching TRBD1. The length of the CDR3 is 15 residues. The J segment lost 5 bases and the V segment lost 5 bases, leaving 8 bases of the junction unmatched. In nucleotides, the CDR3 is TGTGCCAGCAGTCACACCCCGACAGGGGACAATGAGCAGTTCTTC. Protein: CASSHTPTGDNEQFF.

The V and J genes are TRBV5-1 and TRBJ1-3; no clear D. In germline, CDR1 is SGHRS, CDR2 YFSETQ. The V end lost 0 bases, the J end lost 0 bases, and 10 bases lay between the germline ends. CDR3 length: 16 amino acids. The CDR3 loop reads CASSLDPGGSGNTIYF. The CDR3 nucleotides are TGCGCCAGCAGCTTGGACCCGGGTGGCTCTGGAAACACCATATATTTT. The variable domain in full, completed from reference TRBV5-1 and TRBJ1-3, reads KAGVTQTPRYLIKTRGQQVTLSCSPISGHRSVSWYQQTPGQGLQFLFEYFSETQRNKGNFPGRFSGRQFSNSRSEMNVSTLELGDSALYLCASSLDPGGSGNTIYFGEGSWLTVV.

A note on this clonotype: Germline is not matched at one junction end, which may reflect a read error. The chain uses TRBV7-2 and TRBJ2-3, with TRBD2 identical over 11 bases. The CDR3 runs 15 residues. Germline V CDR1 and CDR2: SGHTA, FQGNSA. The CDR3 DNA reads TGTGTCAGCAGCGTAGCGGGAGGGAGCACAGATACGCAGTATTTT. This sequence encodes CVSSVAGGSTDTQYF.

The sample holds one count of this clonotype. This rearrangement joins TRBV7-2 to TRBJ2-1; 7 bases agree with TRBD2. CDR3 length equals 15 residues. Germline CDR1 and CDR2: SGHTA and FQGNSA. The ends lost 4 bases at V and 2 bases at J; junction bases unmatched: 5. The DNA of the CDR3 is TGTGCCAGCAGCTCTCTAGCGGATGCCTACAATGAGCAGTTCTTC. Translation: CASSSLADAYNEQFF.

The genes are TRBV28 and TRBJ2-5; TRBD1 matches at 7 bases. Germline-derived CDR1 and CDR2 are MDHEN and SYDVKM. The CDR3 length is 14 residues. Germline trimming cut 7 bases from V and 11 bases from J; bases unmatched to any gene: 16. CDR3 loop: CASKPGQSYKEQYF. DNA for the CDR3: TGTGCCAGCAAACCGGGACAGAGCTATAAAGAGCAGTACTTC.

The chain links TRBV20-1 to TRBJ2-1, with D perhaps matching TRBD2 (6 bases). Per the germline V gene, CDR1 is DFQATT and CDR2 is SNEGSKA (reference sequence). Trimming pared 8 bases from V and 0 bases from J, leaving 14 bases between. There are 14 residues in the CDR3. The CDR3 sequence is CSTSSVSSYNEQFF. The CDR3 DNA is TGCAGTACCTCTAGCGTAAGCTCCTACAATGAGCAGTTCTTC.

This chain links TRBV20-1 with TRBJ2-4; TRBD2 agrees at 9 bases. Gene TRBJ2-7 matches the end of the DNA better, so the J call may be wrong. The CDR3 consists of 14 residues. CDR1 is DFQATT, CDR2 SNEGSKA, per germline (reference sequence). The DNA for the CDR3 is TGCAGTGCTAGAGAACTAGCGGGTCCCTGCGAGCAGTACTTC. Translating it yields CSARELAGPCEQYF.

This clonotype has more than one count but fewer than ten. This chain links TRBV27 with TRBJ2-1; either TRBD1 or TRBD2 may fit D (5 bases each). Matching the DNA end better, TRBJ2-7 makes the J call doubtful. This CDR3 has 14 amino acids. The V gene's germline CDR1 is MNHEY and CDR2 SMNVEV (reference sequence). DNA for the CDR3: TGTGCCAGCAGTCCGGGACCCTACCCTCGCGAGCAGTACTTC. It codes for CASSPGPYPREQYF.

This clonotype showed up just a few times. The genes are TRBV7-9 and TRBJ2-7, with TRBD2 identical over 12 bases. This CDR3 spans 18 amino acids. Looked up from germline, CDR1 is SEHNR and CDR2 is FQNEAQ (reference sequence). The trim removed 4 bases at V and 5 bases at J, leaving 15 bases unmatched. CDR3 amino acids: CASSYTESIRLAGDEQYF. As DNA, the CDR3 is TGTGCCAGCAGCTATACGGAGAGCATTCGACTAGCGGGAGACGAGCAGTACTTC.